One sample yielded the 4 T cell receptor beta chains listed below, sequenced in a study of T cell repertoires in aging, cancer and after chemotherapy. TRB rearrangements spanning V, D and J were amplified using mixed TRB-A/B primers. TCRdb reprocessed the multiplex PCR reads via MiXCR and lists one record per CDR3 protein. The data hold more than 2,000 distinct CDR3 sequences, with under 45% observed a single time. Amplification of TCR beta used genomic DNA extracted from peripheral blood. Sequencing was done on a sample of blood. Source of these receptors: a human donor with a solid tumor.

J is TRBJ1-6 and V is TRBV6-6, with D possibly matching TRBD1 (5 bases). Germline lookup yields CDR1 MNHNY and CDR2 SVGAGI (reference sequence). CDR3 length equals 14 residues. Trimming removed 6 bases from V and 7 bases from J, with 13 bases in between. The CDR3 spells CASRRDSRNSPLHF. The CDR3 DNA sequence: TGTGCCAGCAGGAGGGACTCTAGGAATTCACCCCTCCACTTT.

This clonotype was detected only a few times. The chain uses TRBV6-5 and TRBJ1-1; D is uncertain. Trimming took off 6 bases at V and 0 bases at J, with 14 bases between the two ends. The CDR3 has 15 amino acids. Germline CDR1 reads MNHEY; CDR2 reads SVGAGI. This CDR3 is CASSPRFWVNTEAFF. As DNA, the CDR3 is TGTGCCAGCAGCCCGCGGTTTTGGGTGAACACTGAAGCTTTCTTT.

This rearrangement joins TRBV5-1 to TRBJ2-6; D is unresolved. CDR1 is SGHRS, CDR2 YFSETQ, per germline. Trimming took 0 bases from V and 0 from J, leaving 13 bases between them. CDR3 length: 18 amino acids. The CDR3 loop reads CASSLAVGHNSGANVLTF. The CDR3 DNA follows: TGCGCCAGCAGCTTGGCCGTGGGCCACAACTCTGGGGCCAACGTCCTGACTTTC.

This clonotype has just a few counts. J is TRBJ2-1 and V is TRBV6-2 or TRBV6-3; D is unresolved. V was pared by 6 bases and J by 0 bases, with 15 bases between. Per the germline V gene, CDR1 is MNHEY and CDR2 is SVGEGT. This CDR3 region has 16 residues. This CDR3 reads CASSPGPAGSYNEQFF. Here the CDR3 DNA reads TGTGCCAGCAGCCCCGGCCCGGCAGGCTCCTACAATGAGCAGTTCTTC.